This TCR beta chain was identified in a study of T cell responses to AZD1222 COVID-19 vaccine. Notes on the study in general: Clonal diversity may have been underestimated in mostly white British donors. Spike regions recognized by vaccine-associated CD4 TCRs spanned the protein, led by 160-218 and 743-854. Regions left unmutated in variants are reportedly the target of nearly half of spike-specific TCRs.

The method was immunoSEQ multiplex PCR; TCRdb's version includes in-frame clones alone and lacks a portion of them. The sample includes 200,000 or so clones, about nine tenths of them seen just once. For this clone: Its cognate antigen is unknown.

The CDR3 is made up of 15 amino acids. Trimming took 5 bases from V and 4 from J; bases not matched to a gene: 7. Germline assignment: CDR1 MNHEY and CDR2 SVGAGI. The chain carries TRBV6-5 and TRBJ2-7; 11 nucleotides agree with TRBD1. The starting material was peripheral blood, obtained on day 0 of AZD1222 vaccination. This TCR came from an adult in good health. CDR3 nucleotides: TGTGCCAGCAGTCCCCGGGACAGGGGGACATACGAGCAGTACTTC. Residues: CASSPRDRGTYEQYF.